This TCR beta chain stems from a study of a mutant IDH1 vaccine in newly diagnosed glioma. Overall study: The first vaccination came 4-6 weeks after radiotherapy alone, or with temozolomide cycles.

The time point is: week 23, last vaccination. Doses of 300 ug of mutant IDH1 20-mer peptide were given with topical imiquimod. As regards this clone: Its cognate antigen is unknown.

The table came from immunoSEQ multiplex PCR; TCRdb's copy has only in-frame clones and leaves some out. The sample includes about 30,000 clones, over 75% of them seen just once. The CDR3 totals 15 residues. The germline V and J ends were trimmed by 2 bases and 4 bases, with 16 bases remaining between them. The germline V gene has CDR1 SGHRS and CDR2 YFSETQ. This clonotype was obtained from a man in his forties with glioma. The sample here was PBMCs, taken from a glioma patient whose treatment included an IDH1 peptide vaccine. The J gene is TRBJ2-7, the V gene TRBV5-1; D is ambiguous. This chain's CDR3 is CASSFGERYPYEQYF. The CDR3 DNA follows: TGCGCCAGCAGCTTTGGGGAACGGTACCCGTACGAGCAGTACTTC.